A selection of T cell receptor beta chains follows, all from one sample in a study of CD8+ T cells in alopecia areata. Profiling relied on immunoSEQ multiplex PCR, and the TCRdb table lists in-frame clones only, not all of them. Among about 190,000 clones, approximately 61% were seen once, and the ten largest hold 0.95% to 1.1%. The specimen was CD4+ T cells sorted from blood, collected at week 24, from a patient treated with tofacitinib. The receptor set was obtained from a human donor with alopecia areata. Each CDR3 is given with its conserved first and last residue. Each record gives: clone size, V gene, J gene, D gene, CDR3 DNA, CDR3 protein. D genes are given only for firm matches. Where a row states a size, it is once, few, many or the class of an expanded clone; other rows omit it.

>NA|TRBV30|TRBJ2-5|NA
TGTGCCTGGAGTCGGGGGCCCCAAGAGACCCAGTACTTC
CAWSRGPQETQYF
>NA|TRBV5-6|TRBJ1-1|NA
TGTGCCAGCAGCTTGGGCCACAACACTGAAGCTTTCTTT
CASSLGHNTEAFF
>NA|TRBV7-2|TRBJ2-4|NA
TGTGCCAGCAGCTTCCCAGCCGCAAACATTCAGTACTTC
CASSFPAANIQYF
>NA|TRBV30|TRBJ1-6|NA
TGTGCCTGGAGTGTAATCGCAGGTAGTATGGGATCACCCCTCCACTTT
CAWSVIAGSMGSPLHF
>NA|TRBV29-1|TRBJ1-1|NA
TGCAGCGTCCAGCAGGGCAGGAACACTGAAGCTTTCTTT
CSVQQGRNTEAFF
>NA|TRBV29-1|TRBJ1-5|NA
TGCAGCGCATCAGGGGAAGAGGGTCAGCCCCAGCATTTT
CSASGEEGQPQHF
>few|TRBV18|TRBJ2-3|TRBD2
TGTGCCAGCTCACCAGGTCAAGCGGGGGCGAGGACAGATACGCAGTATTTT
CASSPGQAGARTDTQYF
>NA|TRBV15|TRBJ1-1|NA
TGTGCCACCAGCAGCCCCTTATCGGAAGGAGCTTTCTTT
CATSSPLSEGAFF
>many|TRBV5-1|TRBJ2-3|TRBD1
TGCGCCAGCGAAAGACAGGGAAATTCAGTTGCAGATACGCAGTATTTT
CASERQGNSVADTQYF
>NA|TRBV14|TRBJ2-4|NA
TGTGCCAGCAGCCAATCAAAGAGGGCCAAAAACATTCAGTACTTC
CASSQSKRAKNIQYF
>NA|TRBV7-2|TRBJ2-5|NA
TGTGCCAGCAGCCCGGGACAAGAGACCCAGTACTTC
CASSPGQETQYF
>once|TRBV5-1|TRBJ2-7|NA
TGCGCCAGCAGCTTGGACAGGAATTACGAGCAGTACTTC
CASSLDRNYEQYF
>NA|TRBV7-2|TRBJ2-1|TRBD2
TGTGCCAGCAGCTTCCGGCTAGCGGGGGGCTTCTCCTACAATGAGCAGTTCTTC
CASSFRLAGGFSYNEQFF
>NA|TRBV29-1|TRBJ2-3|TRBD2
TGCAGCGTAGCTACGGGGGGGCCAAGCGGAGATACGCAGTATTTT
CSVATGGPSGDTQYF
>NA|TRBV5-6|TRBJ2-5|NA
TGTGCCAGCAGCCCGACAGCGACTGAACCGAAAGAGACCCAGTACTTC
CASSPTATEPKETQYF
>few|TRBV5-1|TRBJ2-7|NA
TGCGCCAGCAGCTTGAGGGGGACACCCACCTACGAGCAGTACTTC
CASSLRGTPTYEQYF
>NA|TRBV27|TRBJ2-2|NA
TGTGCCAGCAGTATATCCGGGGAGCTGTTTTTT
CASSISGELFF
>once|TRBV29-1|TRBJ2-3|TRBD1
TGCAGCACAAGGACAGGGGGTCCAGATACGCAGTATTTT
CSTRTGGPDTQYF
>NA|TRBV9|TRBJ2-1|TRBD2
TGTGCCAGCAGCGTTGGTCTAGCGGGGAACAATGAGCAGTTCTTC
CASSVGLAGNNEQFF
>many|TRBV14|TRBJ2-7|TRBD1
TGTGCCAGCAGAGGGACAGGGGGCGAGCAGTACTTC
CASRGTGGEQYF
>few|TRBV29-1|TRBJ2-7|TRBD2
TGCAGCTTCCCCGCGAGCGGGGGCTCCTACGAGCAGTACTTC
CSFPASGGSYEQYF
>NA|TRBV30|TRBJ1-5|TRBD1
TGTGCCTGGAGTGTACTCGGACAGGGGAGCAATCAGCCCCAGCATTTT
CAWSVLGQGSNQPQHF
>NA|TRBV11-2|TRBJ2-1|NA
TGTGCCAGCAGCTTGGGGGCTCACAGCTCCTACAATGAGCAGTTCTTC
CASSLGAHSSYNEQFF
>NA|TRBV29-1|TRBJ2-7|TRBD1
TGCAGCGTTGGAGCCGGGACAGCCACCTCCTACGAGCAGTACTTC
CSVGAGTATSYEQYF
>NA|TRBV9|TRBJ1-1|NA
TGTGCCAGCAGCGTAGCCCATAACACTGAAGCTTTCTTT
CASSVAHNTEAFF
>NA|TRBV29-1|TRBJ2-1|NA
TGCAGCGTTGTCAGCGTCGTCTATGAGCAGTTCTTC
CSVVSVVYEQFF
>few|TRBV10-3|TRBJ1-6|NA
TGTGCCATCAGTGAGTCGACGGGGACTCTTAAAACCGGTTCACCCCTCCACTTT
CAISESTGTLKTGSPLHF
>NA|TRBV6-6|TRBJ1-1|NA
TGTGCCAGCAGCCCGACTGTGAATGAAGCTTTCTTT
CASSPTVNEAFF
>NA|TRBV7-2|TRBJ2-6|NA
TGTGCCAGCAGCTTAAGTTCTGGGGCCAACGTCCTGACTTTC
CASSLSSGANVLTF
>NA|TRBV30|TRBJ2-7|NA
TGTGCCTGGAGTCGACGGTCCTACGAGCAGTACTTC
CAWSRRSYEQYF
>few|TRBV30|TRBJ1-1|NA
TGTGCCTGGAGTGTAGGGGCTCGGACTGAAGCTTTCTTT
CAWSVGARTEAFF
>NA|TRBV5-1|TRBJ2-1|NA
TGCGCCAGCAGCCTACCGGTTATTAATGAGCAGTTCTTC
CASSLPVINEQFF
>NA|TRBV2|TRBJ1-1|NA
TGTGCCAGCAGAGGACAGTCCGGGAACACTGAAGCTTTCTTT
CASRGQSGNTEAFF
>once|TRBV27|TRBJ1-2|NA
TGTGCCAGCAGTACTAACAAGGATTATGGCTACACCTTC
CASSTNKDYGYTF
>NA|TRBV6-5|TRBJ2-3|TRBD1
TGTGCCAGCAGTTATTCCGGGACAGGGGGCACAGATACGCAGTATTTT
CASSYSGTGGTDTQYF
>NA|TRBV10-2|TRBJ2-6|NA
TGCGCCAGCAGACTACAGGGATCTGGGGCCAACGTCCTGACTTTC
CASRLQGSGANVLTF